The 30 T cell receptor beta chains in this list originate from one sample, sequenced in a study of blood T cell repertoires in COVID-19. Measured with immunoSEQ multiplex PCR; TCRdb has only the in-frame clones, and not every one. Of 400,000 to 450,000 clones listed, about 88% are singletons. Material for sequencing was peripheral blood. The source is a woman in her thirties or forties with COVID-19, enrolled during active disease.

The chain joins TRBV15 to TRBJ1-3; D ambiguous. The CDR3 runs to 15 residues. Germline CDR1 and CDR2: LNHNV and YYDKDF (reference sequence). With 2 bases removed from V and 2 bases from J, the gap between germline ends came to 10 bases. This chain's CDR3 is CATSRPSGPGNTIYF. DNA of the CDR3: TGTGCCACCAGCAGACCCTCAGGTCCTGGAAACACCATATATTTT.

V usage is TRBV6-2 or TRBV6-3 and J usage is TRBJ1-5, with D perhaps matching TRBD1 (6 bases). Germline CDR1 reads MNHEY; CDR2 reads SVGEGT. There are 16 residues in the CDR3. The V end was cut by 4 bases, the J end by 1 base, with 14 bases between. CDR3 in DNA: TGTGCCAGCAGTTCACTACAGGGTCAAAGCAATCAGCCCCAGCATTTT. This encodes CASSSLQGQSNQPQHF.

This clone was observed once. The chain links TRBV5-1 to TRBJ1-4; 10 nucleotides align to TRBD1. With V trimmed by 3 bases and J by 6 bases, 2 bases remained unmatched. CDR1 SGHRS and CDR2 YFSETQ come from the germline V gene. The CDR3 is 14 residues long. This CDR3 reads CASSSGTGDEKLFF. In DNA form, the CDR3 reads TGCGCCAGCAGCTCCGGGACAGGGGATGAAAAACTGTTTTTT.

V is TRBV5-1 and J is TRBJ1-1; 10 nucleotides line up with TRBD1. The V gene end was trimmed by 4 bases and the J gene end by 0 bases; junction bases not matched to a gene: 6. The CDR3 runs 16 residues. In germline, CDR1 is SGHRS, CDR2 YFSETQ. The CDR3 here is CASSQGQGKLNTEAFF. CDR3 in DNA: TGCGCCAGCAGCCAGGGACAGGGGAAGTTGAACACTGAAGCTTTCTTT.

The chain joins TRBV25-1 to TRBJ1-6, with a weak D call TRBD1 (5 bases). This CDR3 is 14 amino acids long. Germline V gives CDR1 MGHDK, CDR2 SYGVNS. V lost 3 bases and J 8 bases, leaving 11 bases between the germline ends. CDR3 DNA: TGTGCCAGCAGTGAGCAGGGTTGGCATTCACCCCTCCACTTT. Translating it yields CASSEQGWHSPLHF. Supplemented by reference TRBV25-1 and TRBJ1-6, the full variable domain reads EADIYQTPRYLVIGTGKKITLECSQTMGHDKMYWYQQDPGMELHLIHYSYGVNSTEKGDLSSESTVSRIRTEHFPLTLESARPSHTSQYLCASSEQGWHSPLHFGNGTRLTVT.

This chain joins TRBV6-1 and TRBJ2-7, with D perhaps TRBD1 (5 bases). Trimming removed 1 base at V and 3 bases at J, with 13 bases between. Germline V gives CDR1 MNHNS, CDR2 SASEGT. The CDR3 totals 15 residues. The CDR3 bases are TGTGCCAGCAGTGAAGGGAGTGGGGCCAACTACGAGCAGTACTTC. Its translation is CASSEGSGANYEQYF.

This rearrangement joins TRBV6-2 or TRBV6-3 to TRBJ2-7, with 7 positions matching TRBD1. The V and J ends lost 6 bases and 0 bases, in that order; junction bases with no gene match: 11. The CDR3 covers 16 residues. The V gene's germline CDR1 is MNHEY and CDR2 SVGEGT. CDR3: CASSSGTASSSYEQYF. The DNA of the CDR3 is TGTGCCAGCAGCTCCGGGACAGCTTCAAGCTCCTACGAGCAGTACTTC.

This chain joins TRBV3-1 (or the pseudogene TRBV3-2) and TRBJ1-2; perhaps TRBD1 as D (6 bases). Germline V gene lookup returns CDR1 LGHDT and CDR2 YNNKEL (reference sequence). The V gene lost 4 bases and the J gene lost 0 bases, with 12 bases spanning the gap. CDR3 size: 15 residues. CDR3 residues: CASSLARGANYGYTF. CDR3 DNA sequence: TGTGCCAGCAGCCTAGCCAGGGGTGCTAACTATGGCTACACCTTC.

The chain links TRBV5-1 to TRBJ2-3, with D possibly matching TRBD2 (7 bases). Trimming left V 5 bases short and J 5 bases short, with 24 bases between. CDR3 length: 17 amino acids. CDR1 is SGHRS, CDR2 YFSETQ, per germline. The CDR3 DNA sequence: TGCGCCAGCAGTGCCCCCCGGGTTGGGGGGGCTTTAGATACGCAGTATTTT. Translating gives CASSAPRVGGALDTQYF.

The chain uses TRBV7-2 and TRBJ1-5, with TRBD1 matching 7 bases. Germline V gene sequence: CDR1 SGHTA, CDR2 FQGNSA. This CDR3 is 13 amino acids long. Trimming took 6 bases from V and 7 from J; bases not matched to a gene: 6. The CDR3 here is CASRLNRGQPQHF. In DNA form, the CDR3 reads TGTGCCAGCAGGTTAAACAGGGGCCAGCCCCAGCATTTT.

The chain is built from TRBV6-6 and TRBJ1-1, with D unclear. V shed 4 bases and J shed 2 bases, with 8 bases lying between them. The CDR3 extends over 13 amino acids. Germline CDR1 is MNHNY and CDR2 is SVGAGI (reference sequence). CDR3 nucleotides: TGTGCCAGCAGTTTGGGCACAAACACTGAAGCTTTCTTT. This encodes CASSLGTNTEAFF.

V usage is TRBV29-1 and J usage is TRBJ2-7; 7 bases are a match to TRBD1. V trimming: 6 bases; J trimming: 3 bases; junction bases outside the gene matches: 5. This CDR3 contains 12 residues. Germline loops: CDR1 SQVTM, CDR2 ANQGSEA. This CDR3 reads CSVYRGRYEQYF. The CDR3 nucleotides are TGCAGCGTCTACAGGGGCCGCTACGAGCAGTACTTC.

The chain uses TRBV19 and TRBJ1-5; tentative D call: TRBD1 (6 bases). Germline CDR1 reads LNHDA; CDR2 reads SQIVND (reference sequence). Between the trimmed V and J ends, which lost 2 bases and 7 bases, there was a span of 12 bases. CDR3 size: 14 residues. The CDR3 DNA sequence: TGTGCCAGTAGTATATGGGGGCCCGGACAGCCCCAGCATTTT. Encoded protein: CASSIWGPGQPQHF.

This clone was picked up one time. Here the CDR3 reads CASSLQANSPLHF. The CDR3 DNA follows: TGTGCCAGCAGTTTGCAGGCTAATTCACCCCTCCACTTT. V usage is TRBV12-3 or TRBV12-4 and J usage is TRBJ1-6; unclear D gene. The CDR3 is 13 amino acids. Between the trimmed V and J ends, which lost 3 bases and 6 bases, there was a span of 6 bases.

This chain links TRBV18 with TRBJ2-7; TRBD1 matches 7 bases. There are 13 residues in the CDR3. The ends lost 5 bases at V and 5 bases at J; junction bases unmatched: 6. The germline CDR1 and CDR2 sequences are KGHSH and LQKENI. CDR3 in DNA: TGTGCCAGCTCATCCCGACAGGGTGACGAGCAGTACTTC. As protein: CASSSRQGDEQYF.

This clone was picked up a small number of times. The chain links TRBV10-3 to TRBJ1-1, with 9 bases matching TRBD1. Per germline, CDR1 ENHRY and CDR2 SYGVKD. CDR3 length: 15 amino acids. The V gene end was trimmed by 6 bases and the J gene end by 0 bases; junction bases not matched to a gene: 5. CDR3 in amino acids: CAIRGQGGMNTEAFF. CDR3 sequence (DNA): TGTGCCATCAGGGGACAGGGTGGGATGAACACTGAAGCTTTCTTT.

The genes are TRBV6-5 and TRBJ1-4; D unclear. This CDR3 is built from 15 residues. Germline CDR1 reads MNHEY; CDR2 reads SVGAGI. The V and J ends lost 0 bases and 5 bases respectively, with 10 bases between them. CDR3 DNA: TGTGCCAGCAGTTACTCCGGGAGTCTGAATGAAAAACTGTTTTTT. Translating gives CASSYSGSLNEKLFF.

This chain connects TRBV6-6 to TRBJ2-4; possibly TRBD1 for D (7 bases). This CDR3 is built from 16 residues. The germline gives CDR1 MNHNY, CDR2 SVGAGI (reference sequence). Deletions cut 6 bases from V and 4 bases from J, with 19 bases between. The CDR3 here is CASSKSGGLGKNIQYF. CDR3 DNA: TGTGCCAGCAGCAAATCAGGGGGGCTCGGGAAAAACATTCAGTACTTC.

The chain combines TRBV11-2 with TRBJ2-7; perhaps TRBD2 as D (5 bases). CDR3 length: 14 amino acids. CDR1 is SGHAT and CDR2 is FQNNGV in the germline V gene. V lost 0 bases, J lost 2 bases, and 8 bases lay in between. The CDR3 coding sequence is TGTGCCAGCAGCTTAGACACGGGAACCTACGAGCAGTACTTC. Its protein product is CASSLDTGTYEQYF.

The chain joins TRBV28 to TRBJ1-4, with 8 positions matching TRBD1. The trim removed 5 bases at V and 4 bases at J, leaving 3 bases unmatched. CDR3 size: 14 residues. Per the germline V gene, CDR1 is MDHEN and CDR2 is SYDVKM. CDR3 protein: CASSLDRVNEKLFF. The CDR3 nucleotides read TGTGCCAGCAGTCTGGACAGGGTTAATGAAAAACTGTTTTTT.

The chain uses TRBV2 and TRBJ1-6; tentatively, D is TRBD1 (5 bases). The length of the CDR3 is 15 residues. Between the trimmed V and J ends, which lost 3 bases and 7 bases, there was a span of 13 bases. Per germline, CDR1 SNHLY and CDR2 FYNNEI. The CDR3 spells CASSEWTGGNSPLHF. CDR3 coding DNA: TGTGCCAGCAGTGAGTGGACGGGGGGGAATTCACCCCTCCACTTT.

This chain joins TRBV6-5 and TRBJ2-7; tentatively, D is TRBD1 (6 bases). The CDR3 extends over 15 amino acids. Germline CDR1 and CDR2: MNHEY and SVGAGI. The germline V and J ends were trimmed by 2 bases and 1 base, with 12 bases remaining between them. The CDR3 region has the DNA TGTGCCAGCAGTTACGTCGTCAGGGGTTCCTACGAGCAGTACTTC. It yields the protein CASSYVVRGSYEQYF.

In this sample, this clone turned up many times. At the DNA level, this CDR3 is encoded by other sequences in the same sample as well. The chain recombines TRBV14 with TRBJ2-1; weak D call: TRBD1 (6 bases). The CDR3 contains 15 residues. The V and J ends lost 1 base and 7 bases respectively, with 14 bases between them. The germline V gene encodes CDR1 SGHDN and CDR2 FVKESK. The CDR3 DNA follows: TGTGCCAGCAGCCAAGCTGGGGGCGCAGGGAATGAGCAGTTCTTC. Translated: CASSQAGGAGNEQFF. Variable domain in full (rest from reference TRBV14 and TRBJ2-1): EAGVTQFPSHSVIEKGQTVTLRCDPISGHDNLYWYRRVMGKEIKFLLHFVKESKQDESGMPNNRFLAERTGGTYSTLKVQPAELEDSGVYFCASSQAGGAGNEQFFGPGTRLTVL.

This rearrangement joins TRBV28 to TRBJ2-2; TRBD1 might be the D (7 bases). The CDR3 extends over 15 amino acids. Per the germline V gene, CDR1 is MDHEN and CDR2 is SYDVKM. V lost 5 bases, J lost 4 bases, and 14 bases lay in between. CDR3 nucleotides: TGTGCCAGCAGTACACGACAGGGAGGCACCGGGGAGCTGTTTTTT. Amino acids: CASSTRQGGTGELFF.

In nucleotides, the CDR3 is TGTGCCAGTACCAGGACAGGGATGAACACTGAAGCTTTCTTT. Residues: CASTRTGMNTEAFF. The chain uses TRBV19 and TRBJ1-1, with 8 positions matching TRBD1. The CDR3 is 14 amino acids. The J segment lost 0 bases and the V segment lost 7 bases, leaving 4 bases of the junction unmatched. The germline V gene encodes CDR1 LNHDA and CDR2 SQIVND (reference sequence).

The rearrangement joins TRBV30 to TRBJ2-3; 8 bases match TRBD1. Germline V gene sequence: CDR1 GTSNPN, CDR2 SVGIG (reference sequence). V dropped 5 bases and J dropped 2; count of bases not matched to a gene: 9. This CDR3 is 15 amino acids long. The CDR3 DNA reads TGTGCCTGGTGCCTAACAGGGGGACCCACAGATACGCAGTATTTT. Its protein product is CAWCLTGGPTDTQYF. The full variable domain, its missing parts supplied by reference TRBV30 and TRBJ2-3, is SQTIHQWPATLVQPVGSPLSLECTVEGTSNPNLYWYRQAAGRGLQLLFYSVGIGQISSEVPQNLSASRPQDRQFILSSKKLLLSDSGFYLCAWCLTGGPTDTQYFGPGTRLTVL.

The J gene is TRBJ1-1, the V gene TRBV7-3; D unclear. Trimming removed 1 base at V and 0 bases at J, with 9 bases between. Germline CDR1 is SGHTA and CDR2 is FQGTGA. CDR3 size: 15 residues. This CDR3 reads CASSLSTELNTEAFF. The CDR3 DNA reads TGTGCCAGCAGCTTAAGCACAGAGTTGAACACTGAAGCTTTCTTT.

The chain links TRBV24-1 to TRBJ1-5; D remains unclear. CDR1 is KGHDR, CDR2 SFDVKD, per germline. The CDR3 runs to 14 residues. Trimming pared 5 bases from V and 1 base from J, leaving 8 bases between. CDR3 loop: CATSAEVSNQPQHF. The CDR3 nucleotides read TGTGCCACCAGTGCGGAGGTGAGCAATCAGCCCCAGCATTTT.

CDR3 DNA: TGTGCCAGCAGTTACTCTGGGTCCACAGGGAGTGAGCAGTTCTTC. This gives the protein CASSYSGSTGSEQFF. The rearrangement joins TRBV6-5 to TRBJ2-1; TRBD1 is a possible D gene (6 bases). Per the germline V gene, CDR1 is MNHEY and CDR2 is SVGAGI. V dropped 0 bases and J dropped 9 bases, with 15 bases sitting between them. This CDR3 is 15 amino acids long.

The J gene is TRBJ2-1, the V gene TRBV7-9, with D perhaps TRBD2 (6 bases). V lost 3 bases, J lost 0 bases, and 12 bases lay in between. This CDR3 spans 16 amino acids. CDR1 is SEHNR and CDR2 is FQNEAQ in the germline V gene (reference sequence). CDR3 sequence (DNA): TGTGCCAGCAGCTTTCGAGCGGGTAGCTCCTACAATGAGCAGTTCTTC. Residues: CASSFRAGSSYNEQFF.